This TCR beta chain derives from a study of T cells in Graves' hyperthyroidism and ophthalmopathy. Study-level findings and limits: Most clonotypes that expanded in the thyroid above 0.001 also showed up in blood.

Many counts were recorded for this clonotype. Antigen: not known. The investigators amplified TCR beta CDR3 regions from RNA transcripts. First-round RT-PCR of the TCR CDR3 relied on the HTBI primer set. TCRdb itself ran the multiplex PCR reads through MiXCR, one entry per CDR3 protein. The table records approximately 620,000 distinct CDR3 sequences, roughly 13% of them present only once. Trimming took 2 bases from V and 4 from J; bases not matched to a gene: 16. The length of the CDR3 is 18 residues. CDR1 SGHAT and CDR2 FQDESV come from the germline V gene (reference sequence). The sample consisted of blood. The chain joins TRBV11-1 to TRBJ2-5; 7 bases are shared with TRBD1. The sequence was collected from a woman in her twenties or thirties with Graves' hyperthyroidism that later progressed to Graves' ophthalmopathy. The CDR3 sequence is CASSLQLGFGQAGETQYF. In DNA form, the CDR3 reads TGTGCCAGCAGCTTACAACTTGGATTTGGACAGGCGGGAGAGACCCAGTACTTC.